The text below deals with one T cell receptor beta chain. Which antigen it targets is not known. The input lacks base qualities; no much larger clone sits a single base away. Ends trimmed: V by 7 bases, J by 7 bases; bases unmatched to a gene: 10. CDR1 and CDR2 were assigned from the germline V gene as MDHEN and SYDVKM. The CDR3 has 14 amino acids, counting the end cysteine and phenylalanine. Here the CDR3 DNA is all that survives: 42 bases in frame from base 1. This record comes from a study of OX40 agonist ivuxolimab in advanced cancers. In terms of the full investigation: Ivuxolimab was a fully human IgG2 agonistic monoclonal antibody targeting the costimulatory receptor OX40 (CD134). Of the roughly 53 patients in dose escalation, some 20 had hepatocellular carcinoma, approximately 15 had melanoma, 9 had renal cell carcinoma and 9 had head and neck cancer. The dose-escalation cohort was about 83% male with a mean age of about 58 years, ranging from roughly 20 to 80. The paper covers the monotherapy dose-escalation part of the phase I ivuxolimab trial, which included N = 52 patients. Intravenous ivuxolimab was administered to patients every 2 weeks at six dose levels: 0.01, 0.1, 0.3, 1.5, 3 and 10 mg/kg. The purpose of peripheral TCRbeta sequencing was to test whether ivuxolimab changed TCR sequence diversity and led to clonal T-cell expansion. Patients were allowed to have had prior anti-PD-1, anti-PD-L1 or anti-CTLA-4 therapy, and around 40% of the dose-escalation patients had previously received checkpoint inhibitors. Partial responses occurred in three dose-escalation patients: two with cutaneous melanoma and one with hepatocellular carcinoma. The research as a whole found: Low levels of normalized T-cell clonal expansion were also seen in some nonresponding patients. In the 0.1-3.0 mg/kg groups, partial responders were among the patients with the lowest normalized peripheral clonal expansion, particularly in CD8+ T cells. At doses from 0.1 to 3.0 mg/kg, clonal expansion was seen in both CD4+ and CD8+ blood T cells between baseline and week 6. The antigen specificity of the clonally expanded peripheral T cells was not determined. After ivuxolimab, more expanded clones were found on average in CD8+ T cells than in CD4+ T cells.

To sequence the TCRbeta CDR3 region, genomic DNA was isolated from the sorted cells. TCRbeta CDR3 regions were sequenced using the immunoSEQ Assay. Not all clones reach the TCRdb copy of this immuneACCESS table, which keeps in-frame sequences only. Checked studies attribute under half of the gap to unresolved V genes and leave the rest unexplained. This sample comprises 10,000 to 15,000 clones, roughly 81% of them detected only once. The ten largest clones represent about an eighth of the sample. Patients with autoimmune disease history or receiving systemic immunosuppression were excluded from the trial. In every dose cohort, peripheral blood was drawn for TCR sequencing at baseline, cycle 4 day 1, and cycle 7 day 1. Samples were obtained from an open-label, multicenter, first-in-human phase I dose-escalation trial of ivuxolimab. Adults with locally advanced or metastatic melanoma, renal cell carcinoma, hepatocellular carcinoma or head and neck squamous cell carcinoma were enrolled in the trial. Before TCR sequencing, CD4+ T cells and CD8+ T cells from peripheral blood were sorted into separate populations.

The chain uses TRBV28 and TRBJ2-7, and TRBD2 aligns with 10 junction nucleotides. The source material was CD4+ or CD8+ T cells sorted from blood, sampled in a trial of the OX40 agonist ivuxolimab. The receptor comes from an adult with an advanced solid tumor such as melanoma, head and neck, liver or kidney cancer. The sequenced DNA is TGTGCCAGCACCCCCCTGACTAGCGGGTGGGAGCAGTACTTC. The resulting protein is CASTPLTSGWEQYF.